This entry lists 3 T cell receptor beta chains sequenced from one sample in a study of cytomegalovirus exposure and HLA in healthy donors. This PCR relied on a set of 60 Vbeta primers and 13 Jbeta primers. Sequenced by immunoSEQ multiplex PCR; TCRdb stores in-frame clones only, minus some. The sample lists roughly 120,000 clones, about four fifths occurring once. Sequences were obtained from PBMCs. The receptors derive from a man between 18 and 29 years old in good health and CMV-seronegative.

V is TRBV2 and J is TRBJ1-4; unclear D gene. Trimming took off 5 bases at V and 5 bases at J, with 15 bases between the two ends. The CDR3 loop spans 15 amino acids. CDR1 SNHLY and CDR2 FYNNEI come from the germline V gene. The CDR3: CASSTPFERNEKLFF. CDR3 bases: TGTGCCAGCAGTACTCCTTTTGAACGGAATGAAAAACTGTTTTTT.

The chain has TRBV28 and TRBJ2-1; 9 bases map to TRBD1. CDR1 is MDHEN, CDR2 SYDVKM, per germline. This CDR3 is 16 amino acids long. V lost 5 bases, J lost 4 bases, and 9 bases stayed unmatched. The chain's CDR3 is CASSEQQGAPYNEQFF. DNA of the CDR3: TGTGCCAGCAGTGAGCAACAGGGGGCTCCGTACAATGAGCAGTTCTTC.

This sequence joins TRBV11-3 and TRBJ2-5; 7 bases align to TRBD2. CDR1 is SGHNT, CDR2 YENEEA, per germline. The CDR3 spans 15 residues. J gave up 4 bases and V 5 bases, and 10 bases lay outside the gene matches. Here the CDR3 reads CASSEAAGIGETQYF. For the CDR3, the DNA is TGTGCCAGCAGCGAAGCAGCGGGAATTGGAGAGACCCAGTACTTC.